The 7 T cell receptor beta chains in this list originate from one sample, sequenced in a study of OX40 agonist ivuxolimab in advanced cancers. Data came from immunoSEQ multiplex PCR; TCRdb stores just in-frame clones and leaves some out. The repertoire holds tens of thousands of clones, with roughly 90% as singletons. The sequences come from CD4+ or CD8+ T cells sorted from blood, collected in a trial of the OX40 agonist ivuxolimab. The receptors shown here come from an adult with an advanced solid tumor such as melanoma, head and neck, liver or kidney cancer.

As DNA, the CDR3 is TGTGCCAGCAGCTTAGAACAGGGTTACGAGCAGTACTTC. As protein: CASSLEQGYEQYF. The chain recombines TRBV7-2 with TRBJ2-7, with D tentatively TRBD1 (6 bases). The V and J ends lost 1 base and 4 bases respectively, with 8 bases between them. CDR3 length: 13 amino acids. CDR1 and CDR2 (germline): SGHTA, FQGNSA.

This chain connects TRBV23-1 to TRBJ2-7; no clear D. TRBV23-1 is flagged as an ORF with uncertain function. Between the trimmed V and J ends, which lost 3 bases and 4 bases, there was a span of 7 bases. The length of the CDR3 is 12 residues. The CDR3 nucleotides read TGCGCCAGCAGTCACCTTTTGTACGAGCAGTACTTC. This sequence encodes CASSHLLYEQYF.

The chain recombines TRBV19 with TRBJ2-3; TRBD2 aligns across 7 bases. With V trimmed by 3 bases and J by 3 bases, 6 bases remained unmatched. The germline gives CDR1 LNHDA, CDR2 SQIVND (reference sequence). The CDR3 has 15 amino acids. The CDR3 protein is CASSISGVSTDTQYF. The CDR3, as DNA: TGTGCCAGTAGTATCAGCGGGGTTAGTACAGATACGCAGTATTTT.

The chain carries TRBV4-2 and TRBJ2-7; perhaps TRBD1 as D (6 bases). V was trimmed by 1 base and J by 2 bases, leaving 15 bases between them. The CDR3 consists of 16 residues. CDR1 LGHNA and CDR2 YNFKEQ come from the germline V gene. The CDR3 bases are TGTGCCAGCAGCCAAGTTGAACAGGGCCACACCTACGAGCAGTACTTC. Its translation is CASSQVEQGHTYEQYF.

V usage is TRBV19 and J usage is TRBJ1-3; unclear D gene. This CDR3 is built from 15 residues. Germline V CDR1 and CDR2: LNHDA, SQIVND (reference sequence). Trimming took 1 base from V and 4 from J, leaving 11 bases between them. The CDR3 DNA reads TGTGCCAGTAGTATAGCCGCCCCGGCAGGAAACACCATATATTTT. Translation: CASSIAAPAGNTIYF.

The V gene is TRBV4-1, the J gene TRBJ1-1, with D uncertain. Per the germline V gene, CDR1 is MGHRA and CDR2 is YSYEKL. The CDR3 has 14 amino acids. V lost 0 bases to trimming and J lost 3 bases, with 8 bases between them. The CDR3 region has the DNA TGCGCCAGCAGCCAAGAAACAGTCCACACTGAAGCTTTCTTT. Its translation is CASSQETVHTEAFF.

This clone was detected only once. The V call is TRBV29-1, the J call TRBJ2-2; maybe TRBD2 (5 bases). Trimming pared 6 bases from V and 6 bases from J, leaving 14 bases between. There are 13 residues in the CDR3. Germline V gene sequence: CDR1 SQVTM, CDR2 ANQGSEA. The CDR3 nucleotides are TGCAGCGTCAGCGGTGGGGTAGCCGGGGAGCTGTTTTTT. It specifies CSVSGGVAGELFF.